This TCR beta chain was sequenced for a study of blood T cell repertoires in COVID-19. Overall study context: Researchers got acute and convalescent COVID-19 samples from the United States, Italy and Spain. In each case, the material was cDNA or gDNA derived from T cells, B-cell-depleted T cells, or PBMCs.

In Seattle, patients joined the study during active infection and were tracked longitudinally. Assay: immunoSEQ multiplex PCR; the TCRdb copy retains only in-frame clones and omits some. The sample consists of around 300,000 clones, 90% of them appearing once. Germline V lookup: CDR1 SGHTA, CDR2 FQGNSA. V dropped 3 bases and J dropped 4 bases, with 12 bases sitting between them. The CDR3 is made up of 14 amino acids. This TCR was sampled from a woman between 50 and 59 years old with COVID-19, enrolled during active disease. Sequencing input: peripheral blood. V usage is TRBV7-2 and J usage is TRBJ1-2; D uncertain. The CDR3 is CASSFTPAVYGYTF. The CDR3 DNA is TGTGCCAGCAGCTTCACTCCGGCGGTCTATGGCTACACCTTC.